Listed below are T cell receptor beta chains from one sample, sequenced in a study of persistence of HIV-infected CD4 T cells. The table came from immunoSEQ multiplex PCR; TCRdb's copy has only in-frame clones and leaves some out. Of more than 30,000 clones in the sample, roughly 80% were seen once. These TCRs' antigens remain unknown. This material consisted of CD4+ T cells sorted from PBMCs after approximately 19-hour stimulation, taken from a patient who received antiretroviral therapy. Receptors originate from an adult woman with HIV who was CMV-seropositive. Each CDR3 is given with its conserved first and last residue.

j_call,v_call,cdr3_aa
TRBJ1-5,TRBV4-1,CASSQGTGAYQPQHF
TRBJ1-5,TRBV6-5,CASSYLGGGDQPQHF
TRBJ1-1,TRBV5-4,CASSLGQRNTEAFF
TRBJ2-1,TRBV6-6,CASSPRGGSGFPKAYNEQFF
TRBJ2-1,TRBV11-3,CASSFEGSYNEQFF
TRBJ2-2,TRBV27,CASRTDRAFAVSGELFF
TRBJ2-7,TRBV3-1/TRBV3-2,CASNLGGRAYEQYF
TRBJ2-1,TRBV5-4,CASSLKTPSLYNEQFF
TRBJ2-7,TRBV5-8,CASSFPQGAYEQYF
TRBJ2-1,TRBV28,CASRRTGLTYNEQFF
TRBJ2-2,TRBV4-1,CASSQATSGRAGELFF
TRBJ1-1,TRBV14,CASSPSNPGQGRAAFF
TRBJ2-3,TRBV9,CASSSPGSTDTQYF
TRBJ2-7,TRBV7-9,CASSLTRGADEQYF
TRBJ2-3,TRBV6-5,CASSQTSGSTDTQYF
TRBJ1-5,TRBV27,CASSLSGGVAQPQHF
TRBJ2-1,TRBV6-5,CASRGNNEQFF
TRBJ1-2,TRBV18,CASSPNSPGTKNYGYTF
TRBJ1-4,TRBV28,CASSLQPRMGEKLFF
TRBJ2-2,TRBV5-1,CAGSRDGDTGELFF
TRBJ1-4,TRBV18,CASSPDRPRGKLFF
TRBJ1-1,TRBV29-1,CSVAPTGTEAFF
TRBJ2-7,TRBV3-1/TRBV3-2,CASSQGSSQGQYF
TRBJ2-5,TRBV9,CASSVGASGVNSQETQYF
TRBJ2-3,TRBV12-5,CASGLSNSGGQQYF
TRBJ2-3,TRBV28,CASSLSLGTGEDTQYF
TRBJ2-3,TRBV7-8,CASSLRTSKRTQYF
TRBJ1-2,TRBV11-3,CASSSRANYGYTF
TRBJ2-5,TRBV2,CASRKLASGLQETQYF
TRBJ1-1,TRBV7-6,CASSYLGTTNTEAFF
TRBJ2-5,TRBV24-1,CATSSGPKQETQYF
TRBJ2-3,TRBV29-1,CSVVVWGGTDTQYF
TRBJ1-1,TRBV12-3/TRBV12-4,CASSLIQNTEAFF
TRBJ2-1,TRBV5-1,CASSLVGTGKDNEQFF
TRBJ1-1,TRBV18,CASSLTNRDTEAFF
TRBJ1-5,TRBV29-1,CSVVSGDSNQPQHF
TRBJ2-2,TRBV6-5,CASTKDIKGIRELFF
TRBJ1-1,TRBV12-3/TRBV12-4,CASSLRGTEAFF
TRBJ2-2,TRBV29-1,CSARETAGELFF
TRBJ2-5,TRBV7-7,CASSPKAGIRETQYF
TRBJ1-2,TRBV27,CASSLLTGMRDGYTF
TRBJ2-1,TRBV5-1,CASSLRNGYNEQFF
TRBJ2-5,TRBV15,CATSSRPSQETQYF
TRBJ1-3,TRBV2,CASSALGGNTIYF
TRBJ1-1,TRBV15,CATSNLYRGNTEAFF
TRBJ1-4,TRBV6-6,CASSFSSGTLNEKLFF
TRBJ2-5,TRBV7-9,CASSFGRMGAETQYF
TRBJ2-2,TRBV7-9,CASSLGGSGELFF
TRBJ2-1,TRBV28,CASRLGYNEQFF
TRBJ2-2,TRBV3-1/TRBV3-2,CASSPDRRVSGELFF
TRBJ1-2,TRBV5-1,CASSDGTGSYGYTF
TRBJ1-1,TRBV18,CATRTGQNTEAFF
TRBJ1-1,TRBV20-1,CSASKDGQSTEAFF
TRBJ1-6,TRBV7-3,CASSLTGRGADNSPLHF
TRBJ1-3,TRBV14,CASSQDWRVGNTIYF
TRBJ2-3,TRBV19,CASTQTAVTDTQYF
TRBJ2-3,TRBV5-1,CASSFAGQGTDTQYF